The 26 T cell receptor beta chains below all came from one sample that was sequenced in a study of cytomegalovirus exposure and HLA in healthy donors. A multiplex PCR was run with 60 Vbeta primers and 13 Jbeta primers. Sequenced by immunoSEQ multiplex PCR; TCRdb stores in-frame clones only, minus some. The sample consists of about 180,000 clones, roughly 82% of them appearing once. Material for sequencing was PBMCs. The receptors were sampled from a girl aged 2-9 years in good health and CMV-seropositive.

The table lists this clone with a count of one. The DNA for the CDR3 is TGTGCCAGCAGTATCGACTACGAGGAGGGCTACACCTTC. It encodes CASSIDYEEGYTF. This chain connects TRBV6-1 to TRBJ1-2; D ambiguous. This CDR3 comprises 13 residues. The germline V and J ends were trimmed by 5 bases and 8 bases, with 15 bases remaining between them. Germline V CDR1 and CDR2: MNHNS, SASEGT.

This clone was detected only once. The rearrangement uses TRBV5-4 and TRBJ1-2; TRBD1 matches 8 bases. The CDR3 runs to 13 residues. The V gene's germline CDR1 is SGHNT and CDR2 YYREEE (reference sequence). Trimming cost V 5 bases and J 4 bases; bases outside gene matches: 4. The CDR3 nucleotides are TGTGCCAGCAGTCCGGACAGGGTCTATGGCTACACCTTC. Its protein product is CASSPDRVYGYTF.

This rearrangement joins TRBV5-6 to TRBJ2-5; D is perhaps TRBD2 (6 bases). The CDR3 covers 17 residues. V lost 3 bases and J lost 5, with 23 bases in between. Germline V lookup: CDR1 SGHDT, CDR2 YYEEEE. The CDR3 loop reads CASSSKTRDRERETQYF. The CDR3 coding sequence is TGTGCCAGCAGCTCAAAAACCAGGGACCGGGAGAGGGAGACCCAGTACTTC.

The chain employs TRBV25-1 and TRBJ1-1; no reliable D call. Trimming cost V 2 bases and J 10 bases, with 11 bases left between them. The length of the CDR3 is 12 residues. The germline V gene encodes CDR1 MGHDK and CDR2 SYGVNS. The CDR3 bases are TGTGCCAGCAGTGAAACTTCGGTTGGAGCTTTCTTT. Protein product: CASSETSVGAFF.

V gene TRBV14 combines with J gene TRBJ1-2; D uncertain. V lost 0 bases to trimming and J lost 14 bases, with 13 bases between them. The CDR3 is 12 residues long. Germline V lookup: CDR1 SGHDN, CDR2 FVKESK. The CDR3 here is CASSQERAAKTF. CDR3 nucleotide sequence: TGTGCCAGCAGCCAAGAGAGGGCCGCTAAGACCTTC. The full variable domain, completed using reference TRBV14 and TRBJ1-2, is EAGVTQFPSHSVIEKGQTVTLRCDPISGHDNLYWYRRVMGKEIKFLLHFVKESKQDESGMPNNRFLAERTGGTYSTLKVQPAELEDSGVYFCASSQERAAKTFGSGTRLTVV.

This sequence joins TRBV9 and TRBJ2-5; 8 bases match TRBD2. Germline lookup yields CDR1 SGDLS and CDR2 YYNGEE. V trimming: 4 bases; J trimming: 5 bases; junction bases outside the gene matches: 7. The CDR3 extends over 14 amino acids. CDR3 region: CASSSGGVAETQYF. DNA for the CDR3: TGTGCCAGCAGCTCGGGGGGGGTAGCGGAGACCCAGTACTTC.

The chain joins TRBV5-5 to TRBJ1-2; possibly TRBD1 for D (5 bases). CDR3 length equals 17 residues. V was cut by 0 bases and J by 4 bases, with 19 bases left in between. Germline lookup yields CDR1 SGHKS and CDR2 YYEKEE (reference sequence). CDR3 DNA sequence: TGTGCCAGCAGCTTGGATATAAGGGGTAGTACAGGCTATGGCTACACCTTC. This codes for CASSLDIRGSTGYGYTF.

V usage is TRBV6-1 and J usage is TRBJ2-5, with D perhaps TRBD1 (6 bases). The germline V and J ends were trimmed by 7 bases and 4 bases, with 13 bases remaining between them. The CDR3 sequence is 13 residues long. CDR1 and CDR2 (germline): MNHNS, SASEGT. CDR3 DNA: TGTGCCAGCAACCTACAGGGAGCAGAGACCCAGTACTTC. Amino acids: CASNLQGAETQYF.

V and J are TRBV5-6 and TRBJ2-7; TRBD1 matches at 8 bases. The CDR3 runs 13 residues. The V and J ends lost 4 bases and 2 bases, in that order; junction bases with no gene match: 2. Germline V CDR1 and CDR2: SGHDT, YYEEEE. In nucleotides, the CDR3 is TGTGCCAGCAGCCAGGGACAGGCCTACGAGCAGTACTTC. The encoded protein is CASSQGQAYEQYF.

This chain connects TRBV11-3 to TRBJ2-5; 8 bases match TRBD2. With V trimmed by 5 bases and J by 1 base, 6 bases remained unmatched. The CDR3 length is 15 residues. Germline V gives CDR1 SGHNT, CDR2 YENEEA. The CDR3 loop is CASSPYSGSQETQYF. The CDR3 DNA follows: TGTGCCAGCAGCCCCTACAGCGGGAGCCAAGAGACCCAGTACTTC.

V is TRBV5-1 and J is TRBJ1-2; D is uncertain. The CDR3 is made up of 13 amino acids. The germline CDR1 and CDR2 sequences are SGHRS and YFSETQ. The V end was cut by 2 bases, the J end by 9 bases, with 14 bases between. DNA of the CDR3: TGCGCCAGCAGCTTTTTTTCTAGAGGGCGCTACACCTTC. Its translation is CASSFFSRGRYTF.

This chain uses TRBV27 with TRBJ2-7; the match to TRBD1 covers 9 bases. The CDR3 loop spans 15 amino acids. V gave up 4 bases and J gave up 2 bases; unmatched junction bases: 6. CDR1 and CDR2 from the germline V gene are MNHEY and SMNVEV (reference sequence). CDR3 DNA sequence: TGTGCCAGCAGTTCCACAGGGGGCTTCCCCTACGAGCAGTACTTC. This encodes CASSSTGGFPYEQYF.

The chain recombines TRBV2 with TRBJ2-5; TRBD2 matches at 8 bases. Looked up from germline, CDR1 is SNHLY and CDR2 is FYNNEI. Trimming cost V 5 bases and J 5 bases; bases outside gene matches: 1. This CDR3 comprises 12 residues. The CDR3 DNA is TGTGCCAGCAGTCGGGGGGGGGAGACCCAGTACTTC. Protein sequence: CASSRGGETQYF. The variable domain in full, completed from reference TRBV2 and TRBJ2-5, reads EPEVTQTPSHQVTQMGQEVILRCVPISNHLYFYWYRQILGQKVEFLVSFYNNEISEKSEIFDDQFSVERPDGSNFTLKIRSTKLEDSAMYFCASSRGGETQYFGPGTRLLVL.

The chain recombines TRBV29-1 with TRBJ2-7; 9 nucleotides agree with TRBD1. The CDR3 is 12 amino acids. Per germline, CDR1 SQVTM and CDR2 ANQGSEA. The CDR3 DNA follows: TGCACCCCCGGGACAGGGCTCAACGAGCAGTACTTC. Protein sequence: CTPGTGLNEQYF.

The V gene is TRBV27, the J gene TRBJ1-4; 8 nucleotides line up with TRBD1. The germline CDR1 and CDR2 sequences are MNHEY and SMNVEV (reference sequence). The CDR3 is 14 amino acids. Trimming removed 6 bases from V and 10 bases from J; junction bases left unmatched: 10. The CDR3: CASRADRGGGKLFF. CDR3 bases: TGTGCCAGCAGGGCCGACAGGGGAGGGGGAAAACTGTTTTTT.

The chain joins TRBV7-2 to TRBJ1-5, with TRBD1 identical over 10 bases. Germline values: CDR1 SGHTA, CDR2 FQGNSA. V lost 6 bases, J lost 1 base, and 3 bases stayed unmatched. This CDR3 comprises 15 residues. The CDR3 bases are TGTGCCAGCAGTCCGGGACAGGGGAGCAATCAGCCCCAGCATTTT. This translates into CASSPGQGSNQPQHF.

This sequence joins TRBV27 and TRBJ1-1; no clear D. V shed 6 bases and J shed 9 bases, with 17 bases lying between them. The CDR3 covers 13 residues. Germline V lookup: CDR1 MNHEY, CDR2 SMNVEV (reference sequence). The CDR3 here is CASRVRGSPKAFF. The CDR3 nucleotides read TGTGCCAGCAGGGTAAGAGGGTCCCCAAAAGCTTTCTTT.

This clone has a single count. J is TRBJ1-5 and V is TRBV2; a possible D gene is TRBD1 (6 bases). The length of the CDR3 is 14 residues. Trimming removed 8 bases at V and 7 bases at J, with 18 bases between. CDR1 SNHLY and CDR2 FYNNEI come from the germline V gene. The CDR3 DNA follows: TGTGCCAGCGTCCAGGATGGGGGGGCCCAGCCCCAGCATTTT. It yields the protein CASVQDGGAQPQHF.

The chain carries TRBV30 and TRBJ2-1, with 9 bases aligning to TRBD2. The ends lost 1 base at V and 10 bases at J; junction bases unmatched: 5. This CDR3 comprises 13 residues. Germline-derived CDR1 and CDR2 are GTSNPN and SVGIG (reference sequence). CDR3 sequence reads: CAWSGGGGGEQFF. The CDR3, as DNA: TGTGCCTGGAGTGGCGGGGGGGGTGGAGAGCAGTTCTTC.

The chain recombines TRBV4-1 with TRBJ2-7; D is possibly TRBD2 (6 bases). This CDR3 comprises 13 residues. V lost 5 bases and J lost 8, with 16 bases in between. CDR1 is MGHRA, CDR2 YSYEKL, per germline. In nucleotides, the CDR3 is TGCGCCAGCAGCGGGAGCGGACTAAGTAAGCAGTACTTC. Its translation: CASSGSGLSKQYF.

The V gene is TRBV6-1, the J gene TRBJ1-2; D possibly corresponds to TRBD1 (6 bases). Germline lookup yields CDR1 MNHNS and CDR2 SASEGT. This CDR3 has 16 residues. V was cut by 4 bases and J by 3 bases, with 18 bases left in between. The CDR3 sequence is CASSADREGLDYGYTF. The CDR3, as DNA: TGTGCCAGCAGTGCGGACAGAGAGGGGCTGGACTATGGCTACACCTTC.

This chain links TRBV7-8 with TRBJ1-2, with a possible D match to TRBD1 (6 bases). The CDR3 length is 14 residues. Deletions cut 3 bases from V and 0 bases from J, with 8 bases between. Germline V gene lookup returns CDR1 SGHVS and CDR2 FQNEAQ. The CDR3 nucleotides read TGTGCCAGCAGCTTCAGGGACACTAACTATGGCTACACCTTC. Protein sequence: CASSFRDTNYGYTF.

The chain recombines TRBV11-3 with TRBJ2-7, with 7 bases that match TRBD2. Losses at the gene ends were 4 bases for V and 6 bases for J; bases not matched to a gene: 3. CDR3 length: 12 residues. Germline-derived CDR1 and CDR2 are SGHNT and YENEEA. The CDR3 region has the DNA TGTGCCAGCAGCTCCGCTAGCGGCGAGCAGTACTTC. This gives the protein CASSSASGEQYF.

The chain combines TRBV2 with TRBJ1-6; the D gene is possibly TRBD1 (6 bases). Between the trimmed V and J ends, which lost 6 bases and 4 bases, there was a span of 16 bases. Germline assignment: CDR1 SNHLY and CDR2 FYNNEI. This CDR3 contains 16 residues. In DNA, the CDR3 is TGTGCCAGCAGGATGAGTAGGGGGGGGTATAATTCACCCCTCCACTTT. Translated, it gives CASRMSRGGYNSPLHF.

This clone was seen just once. The V gene is TRBV2, the J gene TRBJ1-1; D gene uncertain. Trimming stripped 10 bases from V and 10 bases from J, with 10 bases between. CDR1 is SNHLY and CDR2 is FYNNEI in the germline V gene. The CDR3 has 9 residues. CDR3 residues: CAKNAGAFF. The DNA of the CDR3 is TGTGCCAAAAACGCGGGAGCTTTCTTT.

V gene TRBV4-1 combines with J gene TRBJ1-6, with D unclear. The CDR3 is 13 amino acids. Trimming cost V 1 base and J 9 bases, with 7 bases left between them. Germline loops: CDR1 MGHRA, CDR2 YSYEKL. CDR3 bases: TGCGCCAGCAGCCAAGCAGAACGTTCACCCCTCCACTTT. Encoded protein: CASSQAERSPLHF.